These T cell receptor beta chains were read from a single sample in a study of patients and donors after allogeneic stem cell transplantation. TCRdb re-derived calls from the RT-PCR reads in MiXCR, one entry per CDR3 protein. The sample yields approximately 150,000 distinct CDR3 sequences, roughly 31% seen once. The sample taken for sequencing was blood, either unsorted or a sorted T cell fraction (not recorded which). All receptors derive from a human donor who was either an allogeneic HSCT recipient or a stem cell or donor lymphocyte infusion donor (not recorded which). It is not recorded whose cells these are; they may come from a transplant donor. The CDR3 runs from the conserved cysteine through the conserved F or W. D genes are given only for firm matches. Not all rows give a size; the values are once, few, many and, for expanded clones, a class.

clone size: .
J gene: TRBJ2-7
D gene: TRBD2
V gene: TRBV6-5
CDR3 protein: CASSWTSGRREQYF
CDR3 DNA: TGTGCCAGCAGTTGGACTAGCGGGAGAAGGGAGCAGTACTTC

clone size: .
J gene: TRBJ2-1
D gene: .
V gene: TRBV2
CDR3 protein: CASSDWFTNEQFF
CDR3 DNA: TGTGCCAGCAGTGATTGGTTCACCAATGAGCAGTTCTTC

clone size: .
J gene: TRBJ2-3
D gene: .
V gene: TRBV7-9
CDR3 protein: CASSLRAGELTDTQYF
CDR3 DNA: TGTGCCAGCAGCTTAAGGGCCGGGGAACTCACAGATACGCAGTATTTT

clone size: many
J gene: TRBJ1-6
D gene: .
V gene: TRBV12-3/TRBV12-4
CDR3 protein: CASTLARRYYNSPLHF
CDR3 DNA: TGTGCCAGCACCCTAGCGCGGCGGTACTATAATTCACCCCTCCACTTT

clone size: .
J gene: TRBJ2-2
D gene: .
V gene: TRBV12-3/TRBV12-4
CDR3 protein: CASSLPGANTGELFF
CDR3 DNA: TGTGCCAGCAGCCTCCCGGGGGCCAACACCGGGGAGCTGTTTTTT

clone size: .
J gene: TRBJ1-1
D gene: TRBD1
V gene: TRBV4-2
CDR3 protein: CASSQGRGQWDF
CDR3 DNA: TGTGCCAGCAGCCAGGGTAGGGGACAGTGGGACTTT

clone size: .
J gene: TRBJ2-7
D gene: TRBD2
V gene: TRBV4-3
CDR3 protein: CASSQCFREAYEQYF
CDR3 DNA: TGCGCCAGCAGCCAATGTTTTCGGGAGGCCTACGAGCAGTACTTC

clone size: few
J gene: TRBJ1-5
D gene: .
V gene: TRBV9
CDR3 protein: CASSGQLGEGPQHF
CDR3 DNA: TGTGCCAGCAGCGGCCAATTAGGGGAAGGGCCCCAGCATTTT

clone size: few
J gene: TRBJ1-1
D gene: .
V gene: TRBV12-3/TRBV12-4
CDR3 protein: CASSFGHARGEAFF
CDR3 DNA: TGTGCCAGCAGTTTTGGACACGCCAGGGGTGAAGCTTTCTTT

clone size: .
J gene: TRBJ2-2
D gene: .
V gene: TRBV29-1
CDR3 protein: CSVVNNRGELFF
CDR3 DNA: TGCAGCGTTGTCAACAATCGCGGGGAGCTGTTTTTT

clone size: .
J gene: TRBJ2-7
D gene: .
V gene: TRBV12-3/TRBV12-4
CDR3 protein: CASSPRDGPYEQYF
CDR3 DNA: TGTGCCAGCAGTCCCCGGGACGGCCCCTACGAGCAGTACTTC

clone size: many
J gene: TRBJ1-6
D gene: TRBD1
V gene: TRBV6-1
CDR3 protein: CASSGTGSNSPLHF
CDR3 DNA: TGTGCCAGCAGCGGGACAGGGTCGAATTCACCCCTCCACTTT

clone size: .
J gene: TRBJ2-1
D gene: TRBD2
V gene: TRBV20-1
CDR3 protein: CSARGLAGGYEQFF
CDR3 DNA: TGCAGTGCTAGAGGCCTAGCGGGAGGGTATGAGCAGTTCTTC

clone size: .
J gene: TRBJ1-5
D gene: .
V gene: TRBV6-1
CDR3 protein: CASSERTDSNQPQHF
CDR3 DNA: TGTGCCAGCAGTGAACGGACGGATAGCAATCAGCCCCAGCATTTT

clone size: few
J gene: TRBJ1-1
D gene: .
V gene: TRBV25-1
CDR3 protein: CASSEYPGPRGEAFF
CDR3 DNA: TGTGCCAGCAGTGAATACCCTGGGCCCCGCGGTGAAGCTTTCTTT